Listed below are T cell receptor beta chains from one sample, sequenced in a study of cytomegalovirus exposure and HLA in healthy donors. The method was immunoSEQ multiplex PCR; TCRdb's version includes in-frame clones alone and lacks a portion of them. The sample contains some 150,000 clones, roughly three quarters of which appear only once. Sequencing was carried out using PBMCs. The receptors shown here come from a young man in good health and CMV-seronegative. The CDR3 runs from the conserved cysteine through the conserved F or W. D genes are given only for firm matches. Size is omitted from some rows. Given values are once, few, many or a class for expanded clones.

j_call	v_call	d_call	clone_size	cdr3_nt	cdr3_aa
TRBJ2-7	TRBV11-2	TRBD2	once	TGTGCCAGCAGCCTGGGGACTAGCGAGACTTACGAGCAGTACTTC	CASSLGTSETYEQYF
TRBJ2-1	TRBV2	TRBD1	.	TGTGCCAGCAGAGCCGGGACAGGGGCGGCCAATGAGCAGTTCTTC	CASRAGTGAANEQFF
TRBJ1-2	TRBV19	TRBD1	.	TGTGCCAGTAGTAGGCCGGGACAGGCCTATGGCTACACCTTC	CASSRPGQAYGYTF
TRBJ1-2	TRBV19	.	.	TGTGCCAGTAGTATGGCAGGGACTAACTATGGCTACACCTTC	CASSMAGTNYGYTF
TRBJ2-5	TRBV27	.	few	TGTGCCAGCAGTCCTTTGTCCCCCTTAGCCGTGTACCAAGAGACCCAGTACTTC	CASSPLSPLAVYQETQYF
TRBJ2-2	TRBV2	TRBD1	few	TGTGCCAGCGGGACAGGGAGTACCGGGGAGCTGTTTTTT	CASGTGSTGELFF
TRBJ1-2	TRBV7-9	TRBD1	.	TGTGCCAGCAGCTACGGACAGGGTGTCTACACCTTC	CASSYGQGVYTF
TRBJ2-2	TRBV19	.	.	TGTGCCAGTAGTATAGGGCAGGGAGGCGGGGAGCTGTTTTTT	CASSIGQGGGELFF
TRBJ2-1	TRBV7-3	.	.	TGTGCCAGCAGCTTTGGAGCATTAGCGGTAGACAATGAGCAGTTCTTC	CASSFGALAVDNEQFF
TRBJ2-2	TRBV7-7	TRBD1	.	TGTGCCAGCAGCAAGGGGACAGGGTCTAGATCCGGGGAGCTGTTTTTT	CASSKGTGSRSGELFF
TRBJ1-2	TRBV7-9	.	.	TGTGCCAGTCAGGTCAGGGAGGGCTATGGCTACACCTTC	CASQVREGYGYTF
TRBJ2-1	TRBV28	TRBD2	.	TGTGCCAGCCATCTAGCGGGAGGGCCCGACAATGAGCAGTTCTTC	CASHLAGGPDNEQFF
TRBJ2-2	TRBV18	.	.	TGTGCCAGCTCACCCCGAGGAGGGTTCCGCGGGGAGCTGTTTTTT	CASSPRGGFRGELFF
TRBJ2-7	TRBV10-2	TRBD1	few	TGCGCCAGCAGGGGACAGACCTACGAGCAGTACTTC	CASRGQTYEQYF
TRBJ2-7	TRBV7-3	.	.	TGTGCCAGCAGCTTACTCCCCGGTTCCCGCGGGGAGCAGTACTTC	CASSLLPGSRGEQYF
TRBJ1-4	TRBV7-2	TRBD1	.	TGTGCCAGCAGCGGGAGGACAGGGTTTGGGGAAAAACTGTTTTTT	CASSGRTGFGEKLFF
TRBJ1-1	TRBV2	.	few	TGTGCCAGCACCAACCCTGGGGGGGTTGAAGCTTTCTTT	CASTNPGGVEAFF
TRBJ1-1	TRBV5-1	.	many	TGCGCCAGCAGCTTTGGGGCCACGGACACTGAAGCTTTCTTT	CASSFGATDTEAFF
TRBJ1-3	TRBV6-5	.	.	TGTGCCAGCAGTTACGGTATCCGGGGGACTGGAAACACCATATATTTT	CASSYGIRGTGNTIYF
TRBJ2-3	TRBV19	.	few	TGTGCCAGTAGTCCCTTCGAAACAGGAGATACGCAGTATTTT	CASSPFETGDTQYF
TRBJ2-5	TRBV29-1	.	.	TGCAGCGGAGGGGCGGGGCAAGAGACCCAGTACTTC	CSGGAGQETQYF
TRBJ1-3	TRBV6-1	.	.	TGTGCCAGCAGTGAACTAGGAGGGTACGGAAACACCATATATTTT	CASSELGGYGNTIYF
TRBJ1-5	TRBV28	TRBD1	.	TGTGCCACCATAATTTACAGGGGTCGCAATCAGCCCCAGCATTTT	CATIIYRGRNQPQHF
TRBJ2-1	TRBV11-3	TRBD1	.	TGTGCCAGCAGTAGGGACAGGGGGCGAGGCGAGCAGTTCTTC	CASSRDRGRGEQFF
TRBJ2-1	TRBV14	.	.	TGTGCCAGCAGCTCTAGACAGCATGAGCAGTTCTTC	CASSSRQHEQFF
TRBJ2-5	TRBV7-9	.	.	TGTGCCAGCAGCTTAGGAGAAGCCAAAGAGACCCAGTACTTC	CASSLGEAKETQYF
TRBJ1-3	TRBV9	.	.	TGTGCCAGCAGCGTAGCCCTTGGACAGGGAAACACCATATATTTT	CASSVALGQGNTIYF
TRBJ2-7	TRBV6-5	TRBD2	.	TGTGCCAGCAGCCGCCGGGGACTAGCGTCCTACGAGCAGTACTTC	CASSRRGLASYEQYF
TRBJ2-6	TRBV19	.	.	TGTGCCAGTAAGACCTTAGGGGTCTTGCCCTCTGGGGCCAACGTCCTGACTTTC	CASKTLGVLPSGANVLTF
TRBJ2-1	TRBV18	.	few	TGTGCCAGCTCACCATGGCAGAACAATGAGCAGTTCTTC	CASSPWQNNEQFF
TRBJ1-2	TRBV12-5	.	.	TGTGCTAGTGGTTTGGTACACAGGGAGGGGCATAACTATGGCTACACCTTC	CASGLVHREGHNYGYTF
TRBJ1-4	TRBV28	.	.	TGTGCCAGCAGTCCGGTAGCAACTAATGAAAAACTGTTTTTT	CASSPVATNEKLFF
TRBJ2-5	TRBV25-1	.	.	TGTGCCAGCAGTGCTCGCGGTAGTGTAGAAGAGACCCAGTACTTC	CASSARGSVEETQYF
TRBJ2-7	TRBV6-1	TRBD1	.	TGTGCCAGCAGTGAGGGACAGGGAGAACCCTACGAGCAGTACTTC	CASSEGQGEPYEQYF
TRBJ2-7	TRBV27	TRBD1	.	TGTGCCAGCAGTTTGGGACCGGGACAGGGAAGGAGGGAGCAGTACTTC	CASSLGPGQGRREQYF
TRBJ2-3	TRBV5-1	TRBD2	.	TGCGCCAGCAGCTTGCCCCCGGGACTAGCGGGACTCACAGATACGCAGTATTTT	CASSLPPGLAGLTDTQYF
TRBJ2-7	TRBV14	TRBD1	.	TGTGCCAGCAGCGACCGGACAGGCTACGAGCAGTACTTC	CASSDRTGYEQYF
TRBJ2-3	TRBV2	.	.	TGTGCCAGCTCTATGGCAGATACGCAGTATTTT	CASSMADTQYF
TRBJ1-5	TRBV6-5	.	.	TGTGCCAGCAGTTACGATAGAAGTCAGCCCCAGCATTTT	CASSYDRSQPQHF
TRBJ1-4	TRBV28	.	.	TGTGCCATCAGGGGCTTCGGTGAAAAACTGTTTTTT	CAIRGFGEKLFF
TRBJ1-4	TRBV10-3	.	.	TGTGCCATCAGTGAGTCGACAGATAATGAAAAACTGTTTTTT	CAISESTDNEKLFF
TRBJ1-1	TRBV27	.	.	TGTGCCAGCAGCCTGGGACAGAACACTGAAGCTTTCTTT	CASSLGQNTEAFF
TRBJ2-7	TRBV5-1	.	.	TGCGCCAGCAGCTTGGCCGTGTCGAGCTACGAGCAGTACTTC	CASSLAVSSYEQYF
TRBJ1-2	TRBV2	TRBD1	.	TGTGCCAGCAGTGGGACAGGCCTCGTCGATGGCTACACCTTC	CASSGTGLVDGYTF
TRBJ1-3	TRBV19	TRBD1	once	TGTGCCAGTAGCGGTCCCGGACAGGGACATGGAAACACCATATATTTT	CASSGPGQGHGNTIYF
TRBJ2-3	TRBV6-5	TRBD1	few	TGTGCCAGCAGCCCGACAGGGGGCTTGCCAGATACGCAGTATTTT	CASSPTGGLPDTQYF
TRBJ2-7	TRBV5-1	.	.	TGCGCCAGCAGTATGGCGGCAGGGGAAGTTCGGGAGCAGTACTTC	CASSMAAGEVREQYF
TRBJ2-1	TRBV9	TRBD2	.	TGTGCCAGCAGCACGGGACTAGTGAGCTCCTACAATGAGCAGTTCTTC	CASSTGLVSSYNEQFF
TRBJ2-3	TRBV7-2	.	.	TGTGCCAGCAGCTTAGGCCAGGGGGGCGCGGGGAATACGCAGTATTTT	CASSLGQGGAGNTQYF
TRBJ2-1	TRBV30	TRBD2	once	TGTGCCTGGAGCGCGGATCGGACTAGCGGGGGGAACTACAATGAGCAGTTCTTC	CAWSADRTSGGNYNEQFF
TRBJ2-1	TRBV28	TRBD2	.	TGTGCCAGCAGTTCGGGGGGTGGCCAGAATGAGCAGTTCTTC	CASSSGGGQNEQFF
TRBJ1-4	TRBV7-9	TRBD1	.	TGTGCCAGCAGCTTAGGACAGGGTTCGTTTTTGGAAAAACTGTTTTTT	CASSLGQGSFLEKLFF
TRBJ2-7	TRBV2	.	.	TGTGCCAGCAGTGAAACCCTCGGAGAAAGATACGAGCAGTACTTC	CASSETLGERYEQYF
TRBJ1-1	TRBV6-1	.	once	TGTGCCGGGGGGATCAATCCGACAGAAAAAGCTTTCTTT	CAGGINPTEKAFF
TRBJ2-3	TRBV9	.	few	TGTGCCAGTACAGTTGGAGGAGGGCCGACAGATACGCAGTATTTT	CASTVGGGPTDTQYF
TRBJ1-6	TRBV18	TRBD1	.	TGTGCCAGCTCACCAGGGCAGGGGGTGGACTCACCCCTCCACTTT	CASSPGQGVDSPLHF
TRBJ1-2	TRBV27	.	.	TGTGCCAGCAGTTTATCCCCCTATTATGGCTACACCTTC	CASSLSPYYGYTF
TRBJ2-7	TRBV9	TRBD1	.	TGTGCCAGCAGCGTAATGTCACAGGGGGACGGACACGAGCAGTACTTC	CASSVMSQGDGHEQYF
TRBJ2-7	TRBV30	.	.	TGTGCCTGGAGTGCAATGACAGAGGACGAGCAGTACTTC	CAWSAMTEDEQYF